Listed below are T cell receptor beta chains from one sample, sequenced in a study of post-analysis software for immune sequencing data. TCRdb used MiXCR to reprocess the PCR reads, holding one entry per CDR3 protein. The table lists approximately 460,000 distinct CDR3 sequences, roughly 46% of them singletons. The source material was blood. These receptors all stem from a girl under 18 with multiple sclerosis. CDR3s include the opening cysteine and the closing phenylalanine or tryptophan. The D gene is left open where the match is weak. Expanded clones get a size class; other rows say once, few or many, or leave the size out.

CDR3 protein,CDR3 DNA,clone size,V gene,D gene,J gene
CASSLTVNQPQHF,TGCGCCAGCAGCCTGACCGTGAATCAGCCCCAGCATTTT,few,TRBV5-1,-,TRBJ1-5
CASSLAGVYNSPPHF,TGTGCCAGCAGTTTAGCGGGAGTCTATAATTCACCCCCCCACTTT,-,TRBV12-3/TRBV12-4,-,TRBJ1-6
CASSTPDRAGETQYF,TGTGCCAGCAGCACCCCGGACAGGGCAGGGGAGACCCAGTACTTC,-,TRBV7-2,TRBD1,TRBJ2-5
CATTSAGGEADTQYF,TGTGCCACCACCTCAGCGGGAGGAGAGGCAGATACGCAGTATTTT,few,TRBV24-1,TRBD2,TRBJ2-3
CASSQVQITGELFF,TGCGCCAGCAGCCAAGTGCAGATCACCGGGGAGCTGTTTTTT,-,TRBV4-1,-,TRBJ2-2
CASSLETGYNEQFF,TGTGCCAGCAGCTTAGAAACCGGTTACAATGAGCAGTTCTTC,-,TRBV7-8,-,TRBJ2-1
CSAKGLAGVWSDTQYF,TGCAGTGCTAAGGGACTAGCGGGAGTTTGGTCGGATACGCAGTATTTT,few,TRBV20-1,TRBD2,TRBJ2-3
CASSLRSVTGISYEQYF,TGCGCCAGCAGCTTGCGATCTGTAACGGGGATCTCCTACGAGCAGTACTTC,-,TRBV5-1,-,TRBJ2-7
CASSLNSGSPGTDTQYF,TGCGCCAGCAGCTTGAATAGCGGGAGTCCCGGCACAGATACGCAGTATTTT,-,TRBV5-1,TRBD2,TRBJ2-3
CASSLERLGRYGYTF,TGTGCCAGCAGCTTAGAACGGCTAGGGCGCTATGGCTACACCTTC,-,TRBV11-2,-,TRBJ1-2
CASSGGVNEKLFF,TGTGCCAGCAGTGGGGGGGTTAATGAAAAACTGTTTTTT,few,TRBV6-5,-,TRBJ1-4
CSASSGGQETQYF,TGCAGTGCTAGCAGCGGAGGGCAAGAGACCCAGTACTTC,few,TRBV20-1,-,TRBJ2-5
CATSDSGLAGGTVYNEQFF,TGTGCCACCAGTGACTCGGGACTAGCGGGAGGTACTGTCTACAATGAGCAGTTCTTC,-,TRBV24-1,TRBD2,TRBJ2-1
CSASVEQFF,TGCAGTGCTAGTGTTGAGCAGTTCTTC,few,TRBV20-1,-,TRBJ2-1
CAARDRGNYGYTF,TGTGCCGCGAGGGACAGGGGGAACTATGGCTACACCTTC,few,TRBV12-3/TRBV12-4,TRBD1,TRBJ1-2
CASKWTGTGLSGANVLTF,TGTGCCAGCAAATGGACCGGGACAGGGCTCTCTGGGGCCAACGTCCTGACTTTC,-,TRBV2,TRBD1,TRBJ2-6
CASSLWDPSVPYEQYF,TGTGCTAGCAGCTTATGGGACCCCTCGGTACCCTACGAGCAGTACTTC,many,TRBV7-7,-,TRBJ2-7
CASSRLREVNTEAFF,TGTGCCAGCAGTCGCCTCAGGGAAGTGAACACTGAAGCTTTCTTT,-,TRBV27,-,TRBJ1-1
CASTLELAEDNEQFF,TGTGCCAGCACCCTTGAACTAGCGGAGGACAATGAGCAGTTCTTC,few,TRBV28,TRBD2,TRBJ2-1
CASSRIATNEKLFF,TGTGCCAGCAGTCGGATTGCAACTAATGAAAAACTGTTTTTT,-,TRBV28,-,TRBJ1-4
CASSFGGSGSGANVLTF,TGCGCCAGCAGCTTTGGGGGATCCGGCTCTGGGGCCAACGTCCTGACTTTC,few,TRBV5-1,-,TRBJ2-6
CASSPLAGGLFYEQFF,TGTGCCAGCAGTCCTCTAGCGGGAGGCCTATTCTATGAGCAGTTCTTC,few,TRBV7-2,TRBD2,TRBJ2-1
CASSTGRSGANVLTF,TGTGCCAGCAGCACTGGGAGGTCTGGGGCCAACGTCCTGACTTTC,-,TRBV5-5,-,TRBJ2-6
CASSGGGNYEQYF,TGTGCCAGCAGCGGCGGGGGTAACTACGAGCAGTACTTC,-,TRBV9,TRBD2,TRBJ2-7
CASSFNGVRGTEAFF,TGTGCCAGCAGTTTTAATGGGGTAAGGGGCACTGAAGCTTTCTTT,-,TRBV12-3/TRBV12-4,-,TRBJ1-1
CASSSGPSYNEQFF,TGTGCCAGCAGTTCAGGGCCCTCCTACAATGAGCAGTTCTTC,-,TRBV28,-,TRBJ2-1
CASSLVQGGNQPQHF,TGTGCCAGCAGCTTAGTCCAGGGCGGCAATCAGCCCCAGCATTTT,-,TRBV7-2,-,TRBJ1-5
CASSTEGQGVFGGYTF,TGTGCCAGCAGTACCGAGGGACAGGGGGTCTTCGGAGGCTACACCTTC,few,TRBV28,TRBD1,TRBJ1-2
CASSLRLAVDNEQFF,TGCGCCAGCAGCTTGCGACTAGCGGTGGACAATGAGCAGTTCTTC,-,TRBV5-1,TRBD2,TRBJ2-1
CASGTSDSYEQYF,TGCGCCAGTGGGACTAGCGACTCCTACGAGCAGTACTTC,-,TRBV5-1,TRBD2,TRBJ2-7
CSFFGGPPDTQYF,TGCAGCTTCTTTGGGGGCCCCCCAGATACGCAGTATTTT,-,TRBV29-1,-,TRBJ2-3
CASSYSNSVNEKLFF,TGTGCCAGCAGTTACTCGAACAGCGTTAATGAAAAACTGTTTTTT,few,TRBV6-5,-,TRBJ1-4
CASSTSGTGFSYEQYF,TGTGCCAGCAGTACCTCCGGGACAGGGTTTTCCTACGAGCAGTACTTC,-,TRBV28,TRBD1,TRBJ2-7
CASRKTGADTQYF,TGTGCCAGCAGGAAGACAGGGGCGGATACGCAGTATTTT,few,TRBV12-3/TRBV12-4,TRBD1,TRBJ2-3
CASRPGQGYSPLHF,TGTGCCAGCAGGCCGGGACAGGGTTATTCACCCCTCCACTTT,few,TRBV12-3/TRBV12-4,TRBD1,TRBJ1-6
CASSLGLKEETQYF,TGTGCTAGCAGCTTAGGCCTAAAAGAAGAGACCCAGTACTTC,few,TRBV7-7,-,TRBJ2-5
CSVTDRGAETQYF,TGCAGCGTGACGGACAGGGGAGCAGAGACCCAGTACTTC,-,TRBV29-1,TRBD1,TRBJ2-5
CASSPIDVYQETQYF,TGTGCCAGCAGCCCCATAGACGTCTACCAAGAGACCCAGTACTTC,-,TRBV7-2,-,TRBJ2-5
CASSLPGRDLYEQYF,TGTGCCAGCAGCCTCCCCGGCAGGGACCTCTACGAGCAGTACTTC,-,TRBV7-2,-,TRBJ2-7
CASSQTVRATEAFF,TGCGCCAGCAGCCAAACGGTCCGGGCCACTGAAGCTTTCTTT,-,TRBV4-1,-,TRBJ1-1
CASSAAIGVGQYF,TGTGCCAGTTCGGCGGCGATAGGGGTAGGGCAGTACTTC,few,TRBV6-6,-,TRBJ2-7
CASSSTSGKIGDTQYF,TGTGCCAGCAGCTCGACTAGCGGGAAGATAGGAGATACGCAGTATTTT,few,TRBV13,TRBD2,TRBJ2-3
CASSPKADYGYTF,TGTGCCAGCTCACCAAAGGCAGACTATGGCTACACCTTC,-,TRBV18,-,TRBJ1-2
CATEPISSYEQYF,TGTGCCACCGAACCGATTAGCTCCTACGAGCAGTACTTC,few,TRBV15,-,TRBJ2-7
CASSTRTSPTSSYNEQFF,TGTGCCAGCAGCACAAGGACTAGCCCCACGAGCTCCTACAATGAGCAGTTCTTC,-,TRBV7-9,TRBD2,TRBJ2-1
CASSVGNANTGELFF,TGTGCCAGCAGCGTAGGTAACGCGAACACCGGGGAGCTGTTTTTT,-,TRBV9,-,TRBJ2-2
CSARDRGASGRGYNEQFF,TGCAGTGCTAGAGATCGGGGGGCTAGCGGGAGGGGCTACAATGAGCAGTTCTTC,-,TRBV20-1,TRBD2,TRBJ2-1
CATSREGREQFF,TGTGCCACCAGCAGAGAGGGACGTGAGCAGTTCTTC,-,TRBV15,-,TRBJ2-1
CASSLWGSPLHF,TGTGCCAGCAGCTTATGGGGTTCACCCCTCCACTTT,few,TRBV28,-,TRBJ1-6
CASSRLAGGQSTDTQYF,TGTGCCAGCAGCAGACTAGCGGGAGGCCAAAGCACAGATACGCAGTATTTT,-,TRBV6-1,TRBD2,TRBJ2-3
CSAKERDEQFF,TGCAGTGCCAAAGAGCGGGACGAGCAGTTCTTC,-,TRBV20-1,TRBD2,TRBJ2-1